These T cell receptor beta chains were read from a single sample in a study of beta chain features in type 1 diabetes. The repertoire was sequenced with immunoSEQ multiplex PCR; TCRdb's copy has only in-frame clones and lacks some. The table includes 160,000 or so clones, 63% detected once. The sequencing sample was made of naive CD4+ T cells from blood. The receptors come from a man younger than 45 with type 1 diabetes. The CDR3 runs from the conserved cysteine through the conserved F or W. A D gene is named only where the DNA matches it firmly. The size field is filled for only some rows; it gives once, few, many or a size class.

D gene,V gene,J gene,clone size,CDR3 protein,CDR3 DNA
NA,TRBV7-9,TRBJ1-2,NA,CASSLGAVYGYTF,TGTGCCAGCAGCTTAGGGGCGGTCTATGGCTACACCTTC
NA,TRBV4-3,TRBJ1-2,NA,CASSPGAREYYGYTF,TGCGCCAGCAGCCCAGGTGCAAGGGAATACTATGGCTACACCTTC
TRBD1,TRBV25-1,TRBJ2-7,NA,CASSASPGTGDSYEQYF,TGTGCCAGCAGTGCCAGCCCGGGGACAGGCGACTCCTACGAGCAGTACTTC
TRBD1,TRBV7-2,TRBJ2-7,NA,CASSLGTGPTLEQYF,TGTGCCAGCAGCTTAGGGACAGGGCCTACGCTAGAGCAGTACTTC
TRBD1,TRBV6-1,TRBJ2-7,once,CAVRTGGDEQYF,TGTGCCGTCCGGACAGGGGGCGACGAGCAGTACTTC
TRBD1,TRBV29-1,TRBJ2-6,few,CSVRNRGSGANVLTF,TGCAGCGTCCGTAACAGGGGCTCTGGGGCCAACGTCCTGACTTTC
NA,TRBV30,TRBJ1-1,once,CAWSGGPWNTEAFF,TGTGCCTGGAGTGGAGGGCCCTGGAACACTGAAGCTTTCTTT
NA,TRBV14,TRBJ2-7,few,CASSRQFYEQYF,TGTGCCAGCAGCCGCCAATTCTACGAGCAGTACTTC
NA,TRBV21-1,TRBJ2-7,NA,CASSRIRAHEQYF,TGTGCCAGCAGCAGAATCAGGGCCCACGAGCAGTACTTC
TRBD2,TRBV29-1,TRBJ2-3,NA,CSVDSARGGFTDTQYF,TGCAGCGTTGATAGTGCGCGCGGGGGGTTCACAGATACGCAGTATTTT
NA,TRBV7-2,TRBJ1-1,NA,CASSFMGNTEAFF,TGTGCCAGCAGCTTTATGGGTAACACTGAAGCTTTCTTT
NA,TRBV2,TRBJ2-2,NA,CAGTRGAAINTGELFF,TGTGCCGGAACCCGAGGGGCGGCGATAAACACCGGGGAGCTGTTTTTT
NA,TRBV4-3,TRBJ2-7,NA,CASSQDANFYEQYF,TGCGCCAGCAGCCAAGATGCAAACTTCTACGAGCAGTACTTC
NA,TRBV6-5,TRBJ2-1,NA,CASSTTTPNEQFF,TGTGCCAGCAGTACCACTACTCCGAATGAGCAGTTCTTC
NA,TRBV25-1,TRBJ2-6,NA,CASSAGANVLTF,TGTGCCAGCAGTGCTGGGGCCAACGTCCTGACTTTC
TRBD1,TRBV15,TRBJ2-7,NA,CATSSPDRQYEQYF,TGTGCCACCAGCAGCCCGGACAGGCAGTACGAGCAGTACTTC
TRBD1,TRBV30,TRBJ1-1,NA,CAGRKGQGTEAFF,TGTGCCGGACGGAAGGGACAGGGCACTGAAGCTTTCTTT
NA,TRBV30,TRBJ2-7,few,CAWSGSYEQYF,TGTGCCTGGAGTGGGAGTTACGAGCAGTACTTC
NA,TRBV4-3,TRBJ2-7,NA,CASSQDQGPYEQYF,TGCGCCAGCAGCCAAGATCAAGGTCCCTACGAGCAGTACTTC
NA,TRBV29-1,TRBJ2-5,NA,CSVEVNTETQYF,TGCAGCGTTGAAGTTAATACGGAGACCCAGTACTTC
NA,TRBV7-2,TRBJ2-5,few,CASSPKETQYF,TGTGCCAGCAGCCCCAAGGAGACCCAGTACTTC
TRBD1,TRBV7-9,TRBJ1-1,NA,CASSQRGREGEAFF,TGTGCCAGCAGCCAAAGGGGGCGCGAAGGTGAAGCTTTCTTT
TRBD2,TRBV10-3,TRBJ2-5,NA,CAIGLAGGQETQYF,TGTGCCATCGGACTAGCGGGGGGCCAAGAGACCCAGTACTTC
NA,TRBV11-2,TRBJ1-1,NA,CASRYGFEAFF,TGTGCCAGCAGGTACGGGTTTGAAGCTTTCTTT